One sample yielded the 15 T cell receptor beta chains listed below, sequenced in a study of OX40 agonist ivuxolimab in advanced cancers. The protocol was immunoSEQ multiplex PCR, while the TCRdb copy is restricted to in-frame clones and leaves out a portion. The sample carries over 45,000 clones, roughly 89% recorded once. This sample comprised CD4+ or CD8+ T cells sorted from blood, obtained in a trial of the OX40 agonist ivuxolimab. The receptors were gathered from an adult with an advanced solid tumor such as melanoma, head and neck, liver or kidney cancer.

V is TRBV12-5 and J is TRBJ1-5, with D hard to call. V lost 1 base and J 4 bases, leaving 5 bases between the germline ends. Looked up from germline, CDR1 is LGHNT and CDR2 is FRNRAP. The CDR3 spans 13 residues. Written as DNA, the CDR3 is TGTGCTAGTGGTTTGGGGTCGAATCAGCCCCAGCATTTT. The encoded protein is CASGLGSNQPQHF. Full variable domain (remainder filled in from reference TRBV12-5 and TRBJ1-5): DARVTQTPRHKVTEMGQEVTMRCQPILGHNTVFWYRQTMMQGLELLAYFRNRAPLDDSGMPKDRFSAEMPDATLATLKIQPSEPRDSAVYFCASGLGSNQPQHFGDGTRLSIL.

This sequence joins TRBV7-9 and TRBJ2-7; D may be TRBD2 (7 bases). The CDR3 runs to 14 residues. Germline CDR1 SEHNR, CDR2 FQNEAQ (reference sequence). V lost 10 bases, J lost 3 bases, and 19 bases lay in between. This CDR3 is CATQDRTSDYEQYF. The CDR3 DNA reads TGTGCCACGCAGGACAGAACTAGCGACTACGAGCAGTACTTC.

V usage is TRBV5-4 and J usage is TRBJ2-7; D is unresolved. Deletions cut 3 bases from V and 0 bases from J, with 7 bases between. Per the germline V gene, CDR1 is SGHNT and CDR2 is YYREEE (reference sequence). CDR3 length: 13 amino acids. CDR3 DNA: TGTGCCAGCAGCTCCCCACCCTCCTACGAGCAGTACTTC. Translation gives CASSSPPSYEQYF.

The genes are TRBV13 and TRBJ1-5; D is uncertain. The CDR3 has 16 residues. CDR1 is PRHDT, CDR2 FYEKMQ, per germline (reference sequence). The V gene lost 0 bases and the J gene lost 2 bases, with 11 bases spanning the gap. The CDR3 loop reads CASSLGARAGNQPQHF. DNA of the CDR3: TGTGCCAGCAGCTTAGGCGCAAGAGCTGGCAATCAGCCCCAGCATTTT.

Concerning this clone itself: Other DNA sequences from this sample encode an identical CDR3 as well. J is TRBJ1-1 and V is TRBV7-9, with TRBD1 identical over 7 bases. Germline lookup yields CDR1 SEHNR and CDR2 FQNEAQ (reference sequence). The CDR3 covers 12 residues. Germline trimming cut 5 bases from V and 4 bases from J; bases unmatched to any gene: 1. For the CDR3, the DNA is TGTGCCAGCAGCCCAGGGGGCACTGAAGCTTTCTTT. This gives the protein CASSPGGTEAFF.

The rearrangement joins TRBV21-1 to TRBJ2-5; TRBD1 is the table's D call, not checked against the DNA. TRBV21-1 is shown as a pseudogene. CDR3 length: 14 amino acids. CDR3 in DNA: TGTGCCAGCCAGGACAGGGTCGGACAAGAGACCCAGTACTTC. It encodes CASQDRVGQETQYF.

The chain carries TRBV29-1 and TRBJ1-2; 7 nucleotides agree with TRBD1. The CDR3 totals 13 residues. The J segment lost 8 bases and the V segment lost 1 base, leaving 7 bases of the junction unmatched. Germline V gene lookup returns CDR1 SQVTM and CDR2 ANQGSEA. The CDR3: CSVEARDSLGYTF. CDR3 DNA sequence: TGCAGCGTTGAAGCCCGGGACAGTTTAGGCTACACCTTC.

CDR3 coding DNA: TGTGCCAGCAGCGTAGAGGGGACTAGCTCCTACGAGCAGTACTTC. This encodes CASSVEGTSSYEQYF. The V and J genes are TRBV9 and TRBJ2-7; TRBD2 matches at 8 bases. J lost 0 bases, V lost 0 bases, and 2 bases had no gene match. CDR3 length equals 15 residues. Germline CDR1 reads SGDLS; CDR2 reads YYNGEE.

This chain uses TRBV19 with TRBJ2-1; TRBD1 agrees at 10 bases. Germline CDR1 and CDR2: LNHDA and SQIVND (reference sequence). CDR3 size: 15 residues. V lost 1 base to trimming and J lost 6 bases; unmatched junction nucleotides: 3. The CDR3 protein is CASSIGTGGPNEQFF. The CDR3 nucleotides are TGTGCCAGTAGTATAGGGACAGGGGGGCCCAATGAGCAGTTCTTC. The variable domain in full, with the rest retrieved from reference TRBV19 and TRBJ2-1, is DGGITQSPKYLFRKEGQNVTLSCEQNLNHDAMYWYRQDPGQGLRLIYYSQIVNDFQKGDIAEGYSVSREKKESFPLTVTSAQKNPTAFYLCASSIGTGGPNEQFFGPGTRLTVL.

This clone was detected once. The CDR3 loop is CASSYSSGGNNEQFF. For the CDR3, the DNA is TGTGCCAGCAGTTACTCGTCGGGGGGGAACAATGAGCAGTTCTTC. V usage is TRBV6-5 and J usage is TRBJ2-1; 8 positions match TRBD2. CDR1 and CDR2 from the germline V gene are MNHEY and SVGAGI. This CDR3 region has 15 residues. With 0 bases clipped from V and 5 bases from J, the junction kept 3 bases outside the gene matches.

The V call is TRBV27, the J call TRBJ2-5; D gene unclear. Germline V gene sequence: CDR1 MNHEY, CDR2 SMNVEV (reference sequence). V shed 4 bases and J shed 5 bases, with 11 bases lying between them. CDR3 length: 13 amino acids. The CDR3 here is CASSYFNGETQYF. For the CDR3, the DNA is TGTGCCAGCAGTTATTTCAACGGGGAGACCCAGTACTTC.

This chain's CDR3 is CASTMSVGALNEKLFF. For the CDR3, the DNA is TGCGCCAGCACGATGTCGGTGGGGGCCCTTAATGAAAAACTGTTTTTT. The J gene is TRBJ1-4, the V gene TRBV4-1, with D perhaps matching TRBD1 (6 bases). The V and J ends lost 7 bases and 4 bases respectively, with 19 bases between them. CDR3 length equals 16 residues. Looked up from germline, CDR1 is MGHRA and CDR2 is YSYEKL.

This rearrangement joins TRBV5-6 to TRBJ1-5, with a weak D call TRBD1 (5 bases). Looked up from germline, CDR1 is SGHDT and CDR2 is YYEEEE. V was trimmed by 2 bases and J by 11 bases, leaving 17 bases between them. This CDR3 region has 14 residues. The CDR3 DNA sequence: TGTGCCAGCAGCTTTCGAACAGGCGCTCGTACCCAGCATTTT. Translating gives CASSFRTGARTQHF.

J is TRBJ1-2 and V is TRBV29-1, with 8 nucleotides matching TRBD1. CDR1 is SQVTM and CDR2 is ANQGSEA in the germline V gene. This CDR3 has 12 residues. V was clipped by 3 bases and J by 8 bases; unmatched bases: 5. CDR3 bases: TGCAGCGTTGATCCAGGGGGCGGCGGCTACACCTTC. Translation gives CSVDPGGGGYTF.

J is TRBJ2-3 and V is TRBV6-5; D possibly matches TRBD1 or TRBD2 (5 bases each). There are 13 residues in the CDR3. Per germline, CDR1 MNHEY and CDR2 SVGAGI. V was cut by 7 bases and J by 9 bases, with 17 bases left in between. DNA of the CDR3: TGTGCCAGCACCCCCCGGGACGGATTAACGCAGTATTTT. Protein sequence: CASTPRDGLTQYF.